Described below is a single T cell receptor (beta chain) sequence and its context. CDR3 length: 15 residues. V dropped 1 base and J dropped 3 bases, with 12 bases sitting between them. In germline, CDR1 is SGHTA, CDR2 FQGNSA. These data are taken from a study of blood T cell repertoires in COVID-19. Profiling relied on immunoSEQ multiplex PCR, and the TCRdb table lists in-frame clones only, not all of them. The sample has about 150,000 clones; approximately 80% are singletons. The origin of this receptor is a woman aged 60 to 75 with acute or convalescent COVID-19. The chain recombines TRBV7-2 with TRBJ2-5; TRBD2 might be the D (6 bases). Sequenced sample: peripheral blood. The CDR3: CASSLDGLPKETQYF. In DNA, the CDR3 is TGTGCCAGCAGCTTAGATGGACTACCCAAAGAGACCCAGTACTTC.